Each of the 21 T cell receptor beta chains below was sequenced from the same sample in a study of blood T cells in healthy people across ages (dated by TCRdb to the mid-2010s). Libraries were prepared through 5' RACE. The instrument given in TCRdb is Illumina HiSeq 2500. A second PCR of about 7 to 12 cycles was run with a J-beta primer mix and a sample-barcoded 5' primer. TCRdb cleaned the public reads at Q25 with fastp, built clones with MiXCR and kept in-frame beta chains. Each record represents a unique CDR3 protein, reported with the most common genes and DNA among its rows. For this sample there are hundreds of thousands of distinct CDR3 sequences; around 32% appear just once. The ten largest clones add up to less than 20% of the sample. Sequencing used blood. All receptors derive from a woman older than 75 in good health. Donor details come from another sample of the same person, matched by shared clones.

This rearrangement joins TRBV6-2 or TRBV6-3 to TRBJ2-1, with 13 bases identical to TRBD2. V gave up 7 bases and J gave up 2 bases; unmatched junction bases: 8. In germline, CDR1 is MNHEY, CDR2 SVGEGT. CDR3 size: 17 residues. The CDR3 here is CASTGGLAGSTYNEQFF. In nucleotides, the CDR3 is TGTGCCAGCACTGGGGGACTAGCGGGAAGTACCTACAATGAGCAGTTCTTC.

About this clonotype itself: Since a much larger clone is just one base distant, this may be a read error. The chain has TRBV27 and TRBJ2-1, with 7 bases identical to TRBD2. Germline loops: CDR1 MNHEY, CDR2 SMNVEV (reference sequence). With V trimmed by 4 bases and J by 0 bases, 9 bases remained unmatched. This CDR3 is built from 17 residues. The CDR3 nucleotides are TGTGCCAGCAGTTCTCTTACTAGCGAAGGCTCCTACAATGAGCAGTTCTTC. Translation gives CASSSLTSEGSYNEQFF.

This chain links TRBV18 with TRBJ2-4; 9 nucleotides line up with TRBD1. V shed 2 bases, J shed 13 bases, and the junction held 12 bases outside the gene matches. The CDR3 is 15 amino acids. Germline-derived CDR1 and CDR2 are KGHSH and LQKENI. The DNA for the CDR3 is TGTGCCAGCTCACCATACGGACAGGGGAGTTGGGAGCAGTACTTC. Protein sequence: CASSPYGQGSWEQYF.

CDR3 protein: CASSFSDRADCEQYF. CDR3 in DNA: TGTGCCAGCAGCTTTTCGGACAGGGCTGACTGCGAGCAGTACTTC. V gene TRBV5-5 combines with J gene TRBJ2-7, with TRBD1 matching 8 bases. CDR1 and CDR2 (germline): SGHKS, YYEKEE (reference sequence). The CDR3 is 15 amino acids. Trimming at V came to 2 bases and at J to 6 bases, leaving 10 bases not matched to a gene. Full variable domain (missing parts from reference TRBV5-5 and TRBJ2-7): DAGVTQSPTHLIKTRGQQVTLRCSPISGHKSVSWYQQVLGQGPQFIFQYYEKEERGRGNFPDRFSARQFPNYSSELNVNALLLGDSALYLCASSFSDRADCEQYFGPGTRLTVT.

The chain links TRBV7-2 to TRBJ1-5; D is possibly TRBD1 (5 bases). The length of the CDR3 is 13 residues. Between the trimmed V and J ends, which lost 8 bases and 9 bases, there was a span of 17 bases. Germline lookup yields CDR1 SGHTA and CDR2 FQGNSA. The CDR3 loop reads CASSGTGDRPQHF. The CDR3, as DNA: TGTGCCAGCTCCGGGACGGGGGATCGGCCCCAGCATTTT.

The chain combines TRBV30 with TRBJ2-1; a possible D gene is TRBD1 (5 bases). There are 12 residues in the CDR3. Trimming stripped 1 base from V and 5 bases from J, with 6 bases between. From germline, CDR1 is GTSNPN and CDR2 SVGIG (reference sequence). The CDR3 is CAWSARDNEQFF. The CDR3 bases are TGTGCCTGGAGTGCCAGGGACAATGAGCAGTTCTTC.

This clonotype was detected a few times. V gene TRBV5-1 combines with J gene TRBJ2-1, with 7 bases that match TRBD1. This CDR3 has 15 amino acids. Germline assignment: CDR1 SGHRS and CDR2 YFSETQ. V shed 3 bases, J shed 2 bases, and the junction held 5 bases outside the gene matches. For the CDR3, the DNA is TGCGCCAGCAGCTCCGGACAGGAGACCTACAATGAGCAGTTCTTC. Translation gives CASSSGQETYNEQFF.

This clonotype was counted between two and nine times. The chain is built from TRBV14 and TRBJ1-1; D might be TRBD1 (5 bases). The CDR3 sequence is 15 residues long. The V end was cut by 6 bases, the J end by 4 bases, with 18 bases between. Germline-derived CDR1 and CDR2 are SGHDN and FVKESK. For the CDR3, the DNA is TGTGCCAGCAGGAAAGCCGGTCTTGGGGGCACTGAAGCTTTCTTT. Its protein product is CASRKAGLGGTEAFF.

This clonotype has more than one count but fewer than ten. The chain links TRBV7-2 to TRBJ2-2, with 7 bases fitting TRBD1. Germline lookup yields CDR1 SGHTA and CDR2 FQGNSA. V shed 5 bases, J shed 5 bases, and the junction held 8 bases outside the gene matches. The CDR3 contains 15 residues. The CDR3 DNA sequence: TGTGCCAGCAGCCACCCGGGACAGCTGACCGGGGAGCTGTTTTTT. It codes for CASSHPGQLTGELFF. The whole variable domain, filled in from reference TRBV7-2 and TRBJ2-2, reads GAGVSQSPSNKVTEKGKDVELRCDPISGHTALYWYRQSLGQGLEFLIYFQGNSAPDKSGLPSDRFSAERTGGSVSTLTIQRTQQEDSAVYLCASSHPGQLTGELFFGEGSRLTVL.

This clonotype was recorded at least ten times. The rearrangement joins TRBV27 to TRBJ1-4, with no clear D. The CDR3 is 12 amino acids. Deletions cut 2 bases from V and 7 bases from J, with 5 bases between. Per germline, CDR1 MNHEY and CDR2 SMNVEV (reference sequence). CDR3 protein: CASSLVGEKLFF. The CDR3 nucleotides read TGTGCCAGCAGTTTAGTGGGTGAAAAACTGTTTTTT.

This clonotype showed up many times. CDR3 residues: CASSLPGQGNHEQYF. For the CDR3, the DNA is TGTGCCAGCAGTTTGCCGGGACAGGGTAACCACGAGCAGTACTTC. The rearrangement joins TRBV6-5 to TRBJ2-7; 9 bases align to TRBD1. CDR3 length: 15 amino acids. The J segment lost 5 bases and the V segment lost 4 bases, leaving 9 bases of the junction unmatched. CDR1 and CDR2 from the germline V gene are MNHEY and SVGAGI.

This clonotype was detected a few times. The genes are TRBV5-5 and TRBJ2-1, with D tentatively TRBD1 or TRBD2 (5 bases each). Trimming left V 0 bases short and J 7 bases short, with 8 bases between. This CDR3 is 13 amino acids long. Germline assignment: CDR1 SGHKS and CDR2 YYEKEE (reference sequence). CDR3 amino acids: CASSLVWGNEQFF. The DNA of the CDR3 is TGTGCCAGCAGCTTGGTGTGGGGGAATGAGCAGTTCTTC.

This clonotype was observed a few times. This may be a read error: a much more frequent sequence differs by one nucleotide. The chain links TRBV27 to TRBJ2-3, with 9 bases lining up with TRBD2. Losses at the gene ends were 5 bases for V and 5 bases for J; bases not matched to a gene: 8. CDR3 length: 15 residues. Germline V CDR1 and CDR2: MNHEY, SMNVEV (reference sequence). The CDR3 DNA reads TGTGCCAGCAGTAGAGGACTAGCGATGAGAGATACGCAGTATTTT. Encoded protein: CASSRGLAMRDTQYF.

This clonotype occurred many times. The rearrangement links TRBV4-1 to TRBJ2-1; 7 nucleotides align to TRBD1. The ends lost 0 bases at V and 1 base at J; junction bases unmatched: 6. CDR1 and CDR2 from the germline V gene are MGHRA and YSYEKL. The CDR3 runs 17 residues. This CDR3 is CASSQDVLTGSYNEQFF. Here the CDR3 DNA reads TGCGCCAGCAGCCAAGATGTGCTGACAGGGTCCTACAATGAGCAGTTCTTC.

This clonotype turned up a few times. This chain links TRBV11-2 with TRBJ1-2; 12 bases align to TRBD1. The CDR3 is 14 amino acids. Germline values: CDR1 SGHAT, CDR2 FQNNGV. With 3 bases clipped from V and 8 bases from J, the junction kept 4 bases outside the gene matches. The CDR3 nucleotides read TGTGCCAGCAGCTTGGGGACAGGGGGCACGGGCTACACCTTC. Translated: CASSLGTGGTGYTF.

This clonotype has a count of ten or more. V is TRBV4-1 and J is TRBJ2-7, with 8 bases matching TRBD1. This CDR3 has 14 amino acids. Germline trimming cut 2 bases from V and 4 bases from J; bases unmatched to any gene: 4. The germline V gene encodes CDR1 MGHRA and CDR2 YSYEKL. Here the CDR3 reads CASSQIDRGYEQYF. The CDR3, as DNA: TGCGCCAGCAGCCAAATAGACAGGGGTTACGAGCAGTACTTC.

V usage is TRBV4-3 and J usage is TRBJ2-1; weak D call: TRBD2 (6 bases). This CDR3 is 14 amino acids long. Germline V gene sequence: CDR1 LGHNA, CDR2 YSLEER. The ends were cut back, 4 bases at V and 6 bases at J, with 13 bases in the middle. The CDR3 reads CASSLGDFSNEQFF. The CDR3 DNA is TGCGCCAGCAGCCTTGGGGACTTCAGCAATGAGCAGTTCTTC.

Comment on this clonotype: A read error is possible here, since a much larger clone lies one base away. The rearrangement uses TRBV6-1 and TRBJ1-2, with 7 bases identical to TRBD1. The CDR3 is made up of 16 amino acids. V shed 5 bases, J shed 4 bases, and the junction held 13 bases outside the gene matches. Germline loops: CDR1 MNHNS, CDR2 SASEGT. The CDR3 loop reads CASSKGGSRASYGYTF. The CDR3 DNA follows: TGTGCCAGCAGTAAAGGGGGCTCGAGGGCCTCCTATGGCTACACCTTC.

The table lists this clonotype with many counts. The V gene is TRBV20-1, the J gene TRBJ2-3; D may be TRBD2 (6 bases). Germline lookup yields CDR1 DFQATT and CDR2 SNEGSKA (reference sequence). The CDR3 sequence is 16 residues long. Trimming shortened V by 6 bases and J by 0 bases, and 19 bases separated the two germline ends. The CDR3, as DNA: TGCAGTGCCAACGGGAGACTCTCAACTAGCACAGATACGCAGTATTTT. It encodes CSANGRLSTSTDTQYF.

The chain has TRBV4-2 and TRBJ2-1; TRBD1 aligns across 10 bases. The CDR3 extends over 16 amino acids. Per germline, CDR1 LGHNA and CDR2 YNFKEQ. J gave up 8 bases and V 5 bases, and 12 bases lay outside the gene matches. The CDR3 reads CASSVEDRGIFDEQFF. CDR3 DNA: TGTGCCAGCAGCGTGGAGGACAGGGGGATATTTGATGAGCAGTTCTTC.

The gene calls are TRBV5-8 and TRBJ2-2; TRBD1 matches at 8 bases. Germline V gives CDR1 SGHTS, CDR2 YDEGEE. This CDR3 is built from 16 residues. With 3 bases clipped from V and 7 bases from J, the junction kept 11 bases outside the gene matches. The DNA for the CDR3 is TGTGCCAGCAGCTCAGCCCGGACAGGGAGGATCGGGGAGCTGTTTTTT. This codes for CASSSARTGRIGELFF. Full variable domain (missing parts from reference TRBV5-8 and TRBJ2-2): EAGVTQSPTHLIKTRGQQATLRCSPISGHTSVYWYQQALGLGLQFLLWYDEGEERNRGNFPPRFSGRQFPNYSSELNVNALELEDSALYLCASSSARTGRIGELFFGEGSRLTVL.